This record concerns one TCR beta chain sequence. Its antigen is currently unknown. This beta chain slipped into a library made for alpha chains as a stray read, so its size is not meaningful. This sample is part of a study of spatial heterogeneity in lung cancer. Study-level findings and limits: Tumors with more nonsynonymous mutations had more expanded intratumoral alpha and beta TCRs.

This CDR3 contains 13 residues. J lost 14 bases, V lost 6 bases, and 13 bases had no gene match. Germline V gene lookup returns CDR1 DFQATT and CDR2 SNEGSKA (reference sequence). Time point specified: sample taken at primary tumor resection. A single record per CDR3 protein comes from TCRdb applying MiXCR to the 5' RACE reads. The sample comprises 9,500 to 10,000 distinct CDR3 sequences, approximately 6.3% of which are singletons, and about a tenth rests with the top ten. This receptor was taken from a male donor with early-stage non-small cell lung cancer. The input for sequencing was lung tumor tissue, taken at surgery. This chain uses TRBV20-1 with TRBJ2-1; TRBD1 aligns across 10 bases. Written as DNA, the CDR3 is TGCAGTGCCCCGGGACAGGGGTTAAGTCGGAAGTTCTTC. Its translation is CSAPGQGLSRKFF.